Listed below are T cell receptor beta chains from one sample, sequenced in a study of cytomegalovirus exposure and HLA in healthy donors. Profiling relied on immunoSEQ multiplex PCR, and the TCRdb table lists in-frame clones only, not all of them. Of some 150,000 clones listed, around 65% were seen once; the top ten hold around 3%. Sequencing input: PBMCs. Receptor source: a woman under 40 in good health and CMV-seropositive. The CDR3 runs from the conserved cysteine through the conserved F or W. A D gene is named only where the DNA matches it firmly. Some rows have no size entry. The others give once, few or many, or a class for an expanded clone.

>TRBV18|NA|TRBJ1-5|NA
CASSPWRDQPQHF
TGTGCCAGCTCACCATGGAGGGATCAGCCCCAGCATTTT
>TRBV6-5|TRBD1|TRBJ2-7|NA
CASSTAGQGSDEQYF
TGTGCCAGCAGCACCGCGGGACAGGGTTCGGACGAGCAGTACTTC
>TRBV18|NA|TRBJ1-3|NA
CASSPSGYRSGNTIYF
TGTGCCAGCTCACCCTCAGGGTATCGCTCTGGAAACACCATATATTTT
>TRBV6-4|TRBD1|TRBJ1-6|NA
CASSPDREVSPLHF
TGTGCCAGCAGTCCGGACAGGGAGGTTTCACCCCTCCACTTT
>TRBV5-1|TRBD1|TRBJ2-2|NA
CASTNQGADGGELFF
TGCGCCAGCACGAATCAGGGGGCCGATGGGGGGGAGCTGTTTTTT
>TRBV21-1|NA|TRBJ2-7|NA
CARGSEQYF
TGTGCCAGAGGGAGCGAGCAGTACTTC
>TRBV7-9|TRBD2|TRBJ2-3|NA
CASSHGLAGTDTQYF
TGTGCCAGCAGCCATGGACTAGCGGGGACAGATACGCAGTATTTT
>TRBV4-1|TRBD1|TRBJ1-5|NA
CASSAGGGNQPQHF
TGCGCCAGCAGCGCAGGGGGTGGCAATCAGCCCCAGCATTTT
>TRBV6-1|TRBD1|TRBJ1-5|NA
CASSERVKGYVGQTLNQPQHF
TGTGCCAGCAGTGAACGGGTGAAAGGTTATGTGGGACAGACCTTAAATCAGCCCCAGCATTTT
>TRBV6-6|TRBD2|TRBJ2-7|NA
CASSTTSGRLGRYF
TGTGCCAGCAGTACGACTAGCGGGCGACTCGGCAGGTACTTC
>TRBV18|TRBD2|TRBJ2-3|NA
CASSPPGLAGGTDTQYF
TGTGCCAGCTCACCACCGGGACTAGCGGGGGGCACAGATACGCAGTATTTT
>TRBV4-1|NA|TRBJ2-1|NA
CASSHLGPSEQFF
TGCGCCAGCAGCCACCTGGGCCCTAGCGAGCAGTTCTTC
>TRBV11-2|NA|TRBJ1-5|NA
CAYEDLGTLGQPQHF
TGTGCCTACGAGGATCTGGGGACTTTGGGACAGCCCCAGCATTTT
>TRBV4-2|NA|TRBJ2-5|few
CASSQGAQETQYF
TGTGCCAGCAGCCAAGGAGCCCAAGAGACCCAGTACTTC
>TRBV7-3|TRBD1|TRBJ1-2|NA
CASSSPDRGDYGYTF
TGTGCCAGCAGCTCTCCGGACAGGGGCGACTATGGCTACACCTTC
>TRBV29-1|TRBD1|TRBJ1-2|NA
CSVDRATGFTGYTF
TGCAGCGTTGATCGGGCGACAGGGTTTACAGGCTACACCTTC
>TRBV6-5|NA|TRBJ1-1|NA
CASSHRYTEAFF
TGTGCCAGCAGCCACAGATACACTGAAGCTTTCTTT
>TRBV5-1|NA|TRBJ2-1|NA
CASSLRGNNEQFF
TGCGCCAGCAGCCTCAGGGGAAACAATGAGCAGTTCTTC
>TRBV30|TRBD1|TRBJ2-1|NA
CAWSGHRGNEQFF
TGTGCCTGGAGTGGACACAGGGGCAATGAGCAGTTCTTC
>TRBV25-1|NA|TRBJ1-2|NA
CASSVQGGYGYTF
TGTGCCAGCAGTGTGCAGGGCGGTTATGGCTACACCTTC
>TRBV30|TRBD1|TRBJ1-5|NA
CAWSVFKGTGSNQPQHF
TGTGCCTGGAGTGTGTTTAAGGGGACAGGAAGCAATCAGCCCCAGCATTTT
>TRBV4-1|NA|TRBJ1-6|NA
CASSQGTRGDYNSPLHF
TGCGCCAGCAGCCAAGGTACAAGGGGTGACTATAATTCACCCCTCCACTTT
>TRBV5-6|NA|TRBJ1-2|few
CASSLRQVGYTF
TGTGCCAGCAGCCTCAGACAGGTCGGGTACACCTTC
>TRBV5-6|TRBD1|TRBJ1-4|few
CASRPRDRGDEKLFF
TGTGCCAGCAGGCCTCGAGACAGGGGAGATGAAAAACTGTTTTTT
>TRBV19|TRBD1|TRBJ2-7|NA
CASMMTGNYEQYF
TGTGCCAGTATGATGACAGGGAACTACGAGCAGTACTTC
>TRBV7-6|TRBD2|TRBJ2-7|NA
CASSWSGGGEQYF
TGTGCCAGCAGCTGGAGCGGGGGGGGCGAGCAGTACTTC
>TRBV15|TRBD1|TRBJ1-3|NA
CATQDRAGNTIYF
TGTGCCACCCAGGACAGGGCTGGAAACACCATATATTTT
>TRBV6-5|TRBD2|TRBJ2-3|NA
CASSYSSGKTDTQYF
TGTGCCAGCAGTTACTCTAGCGGGAAAACAGATACGCAGTATTTT
>TRBV30|NA|TRBJ1-2|few
CAWSVLGIEGEGYTF
TGTGCCTGGAGTGTACTAGGGATTGAAGGAGAGGGCTACACCTTC
>TRBV28|NA|TRBJ2-2|NA
CASRAGLDTGELFF
TGTGCCAGCCGGGCGGGTTTGGACACCGGGGAGCTGTTTTTT
>TRBV7-9|NA|TRBJ1-2|few
CASIDFTGSYGYTF
TGTGCCAGCATCGACTTTACGGGGTCCTATGGCTACACCTTC
>TRBV29-1|TRBD1|TRBJ1-1|NA
CSANGRQGNTEAFF
TGCAGCGCCAATGGTCGACAGGGGAACACTGAAGCTTTCTTT